A single sample gave rise to the 28 T cell receptor beta chains below, sequenced in a study of lymphopenia after photon versus proton radiotherapy. Method: immunoSEQ multiplex PCR; TCRdb's copy keeps in-frame clones and lacks some. The repertoire holds fewer than 20,000 clones, with 92% as singletons. The material was peripheral blood, obtained from a patient treated with photon-based radiotherapy. The receptors come from a woman between 40 and 50 years old with cholangiocarcinoma.

This chain connects TRBV7-6 to TRBJ1-3; 10 bases are shared with TRBD1. The CDR3 has 19 amino acids. Losses at the gene ends were 4 bases for V and 2 bases for J; bases not matched to a gene: 14. Germline loops: CDR1 SGHVS, CDR2 FNYEAQ. The CDR3 coding sequence is TGTGCCAGCAGCTCAATTCCATTTTCCGGGACAGGGGCTGGAAACACCATATATTTT. As protein: CASSSIPFSGTGAGNTIYF.

This chain links TRBV5-8 with TRBJ2-2; TRBD2 agrees at 7 bases. Losses at the gene ends were 4 bases for V and 4 bases for J; bases not matched to a gene: 10. This CDR3 comprises 16 residues. CDR1 and CDR2 from the germline V gene are SGHTS and YDEGEE. The CDR3, as DNA: TGTGCCAGCAGCCCGGGTAGAGTAGCGGGCACCGGGGAGCTGTTTTTT. Translation: CASSPGRVAGTGELFF.

This clone was seen once. The chain has TRBV6-4 and TRBJ2-7; 7 nucleotides line up with TRBD2. The V and J ends lost 1 base and 0 bases, in that order; junction bases with no gene match: 6. CDR1 and CDR2 (germline): MRHNA, SNTAGT. The CDR3 has 16 residues. The CDR3 loop is CASSDYLAVASYEQYF. Here the CDR3 DNA reads TGTGCCAGCAGTGACTATCTAGCGGTGGCCTCCTACGAGCAGTACTTC.

J is TRBJ2-6 and V is TRBV5-4, with unresolved D. The germline V and J ends were trimmed by 0 bases and 2 bases, with 6 bases remaining between them. This CDR3 region has 15 residues. Germline CDR1 is SGHNT and CDR2 is YYREEE (reference sequence). CDR3 in amino acids: CASSLVGTGANVLTF. The DNA for the CDR3 is TGTGCCAGCAGCTTGGTGGGGACTGGGGCCAACGTCCTGACTTTC.

The V call is TRBV5-1, the J call TRBJ1-1; no firm D call. This CDR3 is built from 14 residues. Germline CDR1 reads SGHRS; CDR2 reads YFSETQ. V gave up 5 bases and J gave up 4 bases, with 15 bases separating them. DNA of the CDR3: TGCGCCAGCAGTAAATCGGAGGGTCCCACTGAAGCTTTCTTT. This translates into CASSKSEGPTEAFF.

V gene TRBV5-1 combines with J gene TRBJ2-5; 11 bases map to TRBD2. This CDR3 region has 18 residues. The V segment lost 0 bases and the J segment 5 bases; nucleotides outside the gene matches: 12. Germline CDR1 is SGHRS and CDR2 is YFSETQ. The CDR3 DNA reads as TGCGCCAGCAGCTTGGCGGCTAGCGGGGGGTCCCTCCAGGAGACCCAGTACTTC. Translating gives CASSLAASGGSLQETQYF.

The chain couples TRBV11-2 to TRBJ2-7, with D perhaps TRBD2 (5 bases). This CDR3 has 16 amino acids. V shed 6 bases and J shed 3 bases, with 21 bases lying between them. CDR1 SGHAT and CDR2 FQNNGV come from the germline V gene. The CDR3 DNA is TGTGCCAGCAGTTACCAACTGAGGGTAGAGTACTACGAGCAGTACTTC. This encodes CASSYQLRVEYYEQYF.

The chain uses TRBV29-1 and TRBJ1-1, with 9 bases matching TRBD1. Germline CDR1 and CDR2: SQVTM and ANQGSEA. The CDR3 length is 16 residues. With 3 bases clipped from V and 0 bases from J, the junction kept 8 bases outside the gene matches. The CDR3 sequence is CSVEPGTGLMNTEAFF. DNA of the CDR3: TGCAGCGTTGAGCCCGGGACAGGGCTCATGAACACTGAAGCTTTCTTT.

The V and J genes are TRBV11-2 and TRBJ2-7; the match to TRBD2 covers 8 bases. Germline V lookup: CDR1 SGHAT, CDR2 FQNNGV. J was trimmed by 1 base and V by 3 bases; bases with no gene match: 5. This CDR3 contains 15 residues. The CDR3 nucleotides read TGTGCCAGCAGCTTTCAAAGCGGGGGTTCCTACGAGCAGTACTTC. It is translated as CASSFQSGGSYEQYF.

The chain links TRBV6-6 to TRBJ1-2; weak D call: TRBD1 (6 bases). Germline V gene sequence: CDR1 MNHNY, CDR2 SVGAGI (reference sequence). The CDR3 has 15 residues. V lost 2 bases, J lost 3 bases, and 13 bases lay in between. CDR3 sequence reads: CASSYATGIDYGYTF. The CDR3, as DNA: TGTGCCAGCAGTTACGCTACAGGGATCGACTATGGCTACACCTTC.

The genes are TRBV5-6 and TRBJ1-5; D unresolved. This CDR3 contains 12 residues. The germline V gene encodes CDR1 SGHDT and CDR2 YYEEEE. Trimming cost V 2 bases and J 6 bases, with 6 bases left between them. The DNA for the CDR3 is TGTGCCAGCAGCTTTGGAGGTCAGCCCCAGCATTTT. Protein product: CASSFGGQPQHF.

This clone was detected only once. The chain carries TRBV2 and TRBJ2-1, with D hard to call. The CDR3 extends over 13 amino acids. The V gene lost 6 bases and the J gene lost 10 bases, with 16 bases spanning the gap. From germline, CDR1 is SNHLY and CDR2 FYNNEI. CDR3 sequence: CASRETGAQEQFF. The CDR3 DNA sequence: TGTGCCAGCAGGGAGACTGGCGCTCAGGAGCAGTTCTTC.

The genes are TRBV5-1 and TRBJ1-6, with 7 nucleotides matching TRBD1. Germline V gene data show CDR1 as SGHRS and CDR2 as YFSETQ. Unmatched junction bases numbered 18, after V lost 2 bases and J lost 13 bases. The CDR3 has 17 amino acids. In DNA form, the CDR3 reads TGCGCCAGCAGCTTAGGTGGGGGACAGAACCTTCTTTTTCCCCTCCACTTT. It is translated as CASSLGGGQNLLFPLHF.

A single count supports this clone. The chain couples TRBV28 to TRBJ2-1, with TRBD2 identical over 9 bases. CDR3 length: 16 residues. Germline-derived CDR1 and CDR2 are MDHEN and SYDVKM. After removal of 6 bases from V and 0 bases from J, the junction contained 6 bases not matched to a gene. For the CDR3, the DNA is TGTGCCAGCAGCCTCGATAGCGGGAGCTCCTACAATGAGCAGTTCTTC. Translated: CASSLDSGSSYNEQFF.

This chain connects TRBV5-4 to TRBJ2-5, with TRBD1 identical over 7 bases. This CDR3 region has 16 residues. The trim removed 3 bases at V and 4 bases at J, leaving 12 bases unmatched. Per the germline V gene, CDR1 is SGHNT and CDR2 is YYREEE (reference sequence). The CDR3: CASSSTGVGLSETQYF. For the CDR3, the DNA is TGTGCCAGCAGCTCCACAGGGGTTGGCTTATCAGAGACCCAGTACTTC.

This chain uses TRBV13 with TRBJ2-7; 7 nucleotides agree with TRBD1. The V segment lost 5 bases and the J segment 6 bases; nucleotides outside the gene matches: 7. The CDR3 is 13 residues long. CDR1 is PRHDT, CDR2 FYEKMQ, per germline (reference sequence). CDR3 DNA: TGTGCCAGCAGCCCGACAGGGTCTAGCGAGCAGTACTTC. It is translated as CASSPTGSSEQYF. Drawing the rest from reference TRBV13 and TRBJ2-7, the complete variable domain is AAGVIQSPRHLIKEKRETATLKCYPIPRHDTVYWYQQGPGQDPQFLISFYEKMQSDKGSIPDRFSAQQFSDYHSELNMSSLELGDSALYFCASSPTGSSEQYFGPGTRLTVT.

The rearrangement links TRBV7-5 to TRBJ2-1; the listed D gene, TRBD2, was not tested against the DNA. TRBV7-5 is noted as a pseudogene. The CDR3 is made up of 12 amino acids. CDR3: CASSFTGNEQFF. The CDR3, as DNA: TGTGCCAGCAGCTTTACGGGCAATGAGCAGTTCTTC.

This clone is a singleton in its sample. V and J are TRBV30 and TRBJ1-1; 8 nucleotides align to TRBD1. The V and J ends lost 6 bases and 1 base, in that order; junction bases with no gene match: 4. The CDR3 contains 13 residues. Germline lookup yields CDR1 GTSNPN and CDR2 SVGIG (reference sequence). CDR3 DNA sequence: TGTGCCTGTAGGGGACAGGCGAACACTGAAGCTTTCTTT. Translation: CACRGQANTEAFF.

The chain recombines TRBV29-1 with TRBJ2-7; no reliable D call. Germline CDR1 reads SQVTM; CDR2 reads ANQGSEA. V shed 0 bases and J shed 3 bases, with 15 bases lying between them. The CDR3 runs 15 residues. For the CDR3, the DNA is TGCAGCGTTGAAGACCCCCACGGTACCTTCTACGAGCAGTACTTC. Its protein product is CSVEDPHGTFYEQYF.

The V and J genes are TRBV29-1 and TRBJ2-1; 8 positions agree with TRBD1. CDR3 length equals 16 residues. The V gene end was trimmed by 7 bases and the J gene end by 2 bases; junction bases not matched to a gene: 13. Germline V gene sequence: CDR1 SQVTM, CDR2 ANQGSEA. CDR3 DNA sequence: TGCAGCGCAAAAATCGGGACAGGATTCCCCTACAATGAGCAGTTCTTC. This translates into CSAKIGTGFPYNEQFF.

The chain uses TRBV18 and TRBJ1-1, with 7 bases matching TRBD1. This CDR3 has 14 residues. Germline CDR1 KGHSH, CDR2 LQKENI. Losses at the gene ends were 5 bases for V and 6 bases for J; bases not matched to a gene: 9. The DNA of the CDR3 is TGTGCCAGCTCATCGCAGGGGGGAAGGGCTGAAGCTTTCTTT. This gives the protein CASSSQGGRAEAFF.

The J gene is TRBJ1-4, the V gene TRBV9; maybe TRBD1 (5 bases). The length of the CDR3 is 15 residues. Per germline, CDR1 SGDLS and CDR2 YYNGEE. Deletions cut 0 bases from V and 8 bases from J, with 14 bases between. CDR3 nucleotide sequence: TGTGCCAGCAGCGTAGGTATCAGGGTAGGCGAAAAACTGTTTTTT. Encoded protein: CASSVGIRVGEKLFF.

The V gene is TRBV30, the J gene TRBJ1-5, with D tentatively TRBD1 (6 bases). CDR1 GTSNPN and CDR2 SVGIG come from the germline V gene (reference sequence). This CDR3 comprises 15 residues. Trimming removed 2 bases from V and 6 bases from J, with 17 bases in between. The CDR3 DNA is TGTGCCTGGAGTCACCAGGGGCTCTCGGGTCAGCCCCAGCATTTT. Amino acid sequence: CAWSHQGLSGQPQHF.

This clone was recorded once. This chain uses TRBV6-5 with TRBJ1-2; 9 nucleotides agree with TRBD1. V was clipped by 4 bases and J by 4 bases; unmatched bases: 7. Per germline, CDR1 MNHEY and CDR2 SVGAGI. The CDR3 contains 15 residues. CDR3 in DNA: TGTGCCAGCAGTTTCAAAGGACAGGGGACCTATGGCTACACCTTC. This encodes CASSFKGQGTYGYTF.

The chain carries TRBV5-1 and TRBJ1-4; tentative D call: TRBD1 (5 bases). The CDR3 length is 15 residues. V was shortened by 0 bases and J by 3 bases, with 9 bases between the two germline ends. Germline V gene lookup returns CDR1 SGHRS and CDR2 YFSETQ. In DNA form, the CDR3 reads TGCGCCAGCAGCTTGGGGGGGAAGGCTAATGAAAAACTGTTTTTT. Encoded protein: CASSLGGKANEKLFF.

This rearrangement joins TRBV5-1 to TRBJ1-1, with D possibly TRBD1 on 5 matching bases. V lost 4 bases, J lost 0 bases, and 16 bases lay in between. Germline loops: CDR1 SGHRS, CDR2 YFSETQ. The CDR3 is 16 residues long. DNA for the CDR3: TGCGCCAGCAGCGGAAGGACGGGACTTATGAACACTGAAGCTTTCTTT. It encodes CASSGRTGLMNTEAFF.

V is TRBV27 and J is TRBJ2-5; D remains unclear. From germline, CDR1 is MNHEY and CDR2 SMNVEV (reference sequence). The germline V and J ends were trimmed by 1 base and 5 bases, with 8 bases remaining between them. This CDR3 contains 13 residues. The CDR3 coding sequence is TGTGCCAGCAGTTTATTAGATGGGGAGACCCAGTACTTC. Amino acid sequence: CASSLLDGETQYF.

This rearrangement joins TRBV5-1 to TRBJ1-6, with D possibly being TRBD1 (6 bases). The CDR3 length is 13 residues. V lost 3 bases and J lost 16, with 17 bases in between. CDR1 and CDR2 from the germline V gene are SGHRS and YFSETQ. CDR3 residues: CASSYGKGGKLHF. Here the CDR3 DNA reads TGCGCCAGCAGCTACGGAAAAGGGGGGAAACTCCACTTT.